This T cell receptor (beta chain) was recorded in a study of T cells after yellow fever vaccination. Each CDR3 protein is one row after TCRdb ran MiXCR on the 5' RACE reads. The sample carries some 350,000 distinct CDR3 sequences, approximately 5.7% recorded once. Trimming took off 4 bases at V and 8 bases at J, with 20 bases between the two ends. Germline lookup yields CDR1 KGHSH and CDR2 LQKENI. This CDR3 has 16 amino acids. This specimen consisted of PBMCs, obtained 5 days after the yellow fever booster vaccination. The V gene is TRBV18, the J gene TRBJ1-4; D is unresolved. The TCR sequence derives from a man younger than 45 who received the YFV17D yellow fever vaccine. The CDR3 spells CASSLKSKATGEKLFF. CDR3 DNA sequence: TGTGCCAGCTCACTCAAATCGAAGGCGACCGGCGAAAAACTGTTTTTT. The full variable domain, its missing parts supplied by reference TRBV18 and TRBJ1-4, is NAGVMQNPRHLVRRRGQEARLRCSPMKGHSHVYWYRQLPEEGLKFMVYLQKENIIDESGMPKERFSAEFPKEGPSILRIQQVVRGDSAAYFCASSLKSKATGEKLFFGSGTQLSVL.